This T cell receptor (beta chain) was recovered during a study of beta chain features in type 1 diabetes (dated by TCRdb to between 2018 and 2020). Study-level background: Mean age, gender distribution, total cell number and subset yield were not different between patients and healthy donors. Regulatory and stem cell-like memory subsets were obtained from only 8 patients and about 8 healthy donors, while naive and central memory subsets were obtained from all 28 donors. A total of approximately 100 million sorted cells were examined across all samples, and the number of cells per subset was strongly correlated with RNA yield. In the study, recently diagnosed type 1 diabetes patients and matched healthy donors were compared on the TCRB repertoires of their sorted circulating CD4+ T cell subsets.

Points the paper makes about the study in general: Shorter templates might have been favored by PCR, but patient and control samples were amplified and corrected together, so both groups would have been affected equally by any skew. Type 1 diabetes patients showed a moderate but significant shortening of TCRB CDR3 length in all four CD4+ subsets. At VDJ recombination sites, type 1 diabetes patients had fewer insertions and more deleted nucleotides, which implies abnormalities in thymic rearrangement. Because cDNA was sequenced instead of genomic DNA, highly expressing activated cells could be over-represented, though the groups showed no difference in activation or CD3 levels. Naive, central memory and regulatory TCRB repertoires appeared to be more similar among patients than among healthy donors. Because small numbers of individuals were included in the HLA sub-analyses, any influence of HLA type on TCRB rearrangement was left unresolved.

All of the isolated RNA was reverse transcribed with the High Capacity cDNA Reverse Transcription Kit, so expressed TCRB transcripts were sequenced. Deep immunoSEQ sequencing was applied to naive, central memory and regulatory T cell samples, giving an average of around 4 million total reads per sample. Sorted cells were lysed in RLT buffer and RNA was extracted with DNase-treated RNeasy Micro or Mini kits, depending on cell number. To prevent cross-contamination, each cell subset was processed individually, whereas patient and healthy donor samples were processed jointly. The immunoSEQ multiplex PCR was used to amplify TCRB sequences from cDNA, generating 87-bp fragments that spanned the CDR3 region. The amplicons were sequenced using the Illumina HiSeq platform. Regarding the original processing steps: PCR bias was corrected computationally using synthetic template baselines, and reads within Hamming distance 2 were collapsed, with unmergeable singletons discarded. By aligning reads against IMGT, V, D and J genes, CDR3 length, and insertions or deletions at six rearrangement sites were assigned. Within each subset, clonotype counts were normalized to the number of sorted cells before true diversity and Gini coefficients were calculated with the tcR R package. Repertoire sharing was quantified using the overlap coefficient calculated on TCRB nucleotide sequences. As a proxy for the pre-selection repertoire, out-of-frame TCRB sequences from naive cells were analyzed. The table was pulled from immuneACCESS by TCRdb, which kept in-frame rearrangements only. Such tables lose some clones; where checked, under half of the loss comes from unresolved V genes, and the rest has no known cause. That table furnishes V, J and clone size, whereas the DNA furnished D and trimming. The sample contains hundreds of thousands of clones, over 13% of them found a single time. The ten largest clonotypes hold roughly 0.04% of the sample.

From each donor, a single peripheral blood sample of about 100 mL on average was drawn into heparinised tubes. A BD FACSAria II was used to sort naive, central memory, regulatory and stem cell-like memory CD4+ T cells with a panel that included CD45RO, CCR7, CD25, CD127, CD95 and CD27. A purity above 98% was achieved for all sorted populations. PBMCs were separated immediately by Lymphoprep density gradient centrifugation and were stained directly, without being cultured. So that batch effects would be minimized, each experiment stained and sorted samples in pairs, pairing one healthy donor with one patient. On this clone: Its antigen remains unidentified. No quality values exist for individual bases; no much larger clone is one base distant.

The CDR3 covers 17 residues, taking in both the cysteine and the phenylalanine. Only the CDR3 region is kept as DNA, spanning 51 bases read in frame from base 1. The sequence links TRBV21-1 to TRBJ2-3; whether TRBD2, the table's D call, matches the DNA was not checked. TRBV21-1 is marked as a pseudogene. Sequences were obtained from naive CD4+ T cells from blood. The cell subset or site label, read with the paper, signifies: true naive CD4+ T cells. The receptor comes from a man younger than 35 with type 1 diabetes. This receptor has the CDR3 CASRGQRVSGSPDTQYF. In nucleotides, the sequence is TGTGCCAGCAGAGGCCAGAGGGTCAGCGGGAGCCCAGATACGCAGTATTTT.